The 16 T cell receptor beta chains below were found in one sample sequenced in a study of blood T cell repertoires in COVID-19. Assay used: immunoSEQ multiplex PCR; TCRdb lists only in-frame clones, some missing. The sample records under 200,000 clones, approximately 84% being singletons. The sequenced sample consisted of peripheral blood. The source is a man younger than 30 with active or convalescent COVID-19.

The rearrangement links TRBV5-5 to TRBJ1-5, with D possibly TRBD1 on 5 matching bases. The CDR3 sequence is 14 residues long. Deletions cut 4 bases from V and 4 bases from J, with 12 bases between. Looked up from germline, CDR1 is SGHKS and CDR2 is YYEKEE (reference sequence). This chain's CDR3 is CASSHLGGNQPQHF. CDR3 DNA: TGTGCCAGCAGCCACCTTGGGGGGAATCAGCCCCAGCATTTT.

This clone was seen a handful of times. The chain carries TRBV28 and TRBJ2-1; TRBD2 matches at 13 bases. Germline V gene data show CDR1 as MDHEN and CDR2 as SYDVKM. The CDR3 runs 17 residues. V gave up 0 bases and J gave up 9 bases; unmatched junction bases: 8. The CDR3 DNA reads TGTGCCAGCAGTTTATGGGAACTAGCGGGAGGGCCTGGTGAGCAGTTCTTC. Protein product: CASSLWELAGGPGEQFF.

This clone was observed many times. The rearrangement uses TRBV5-1 and TRBJ1-6; 7 bases match TRBD1. Germline CDR1 and CDR2: SGHRS and YFSETQ. After removal of 5 bases from V and 5 bases from J, the junction contained 4 bases not matched to a gene. This CDR3 region has 14 residues. The CDR3 sequence: CASRQGIHNSPLHF. As DNA, the CDR3 is TGCGCCAGCAGACAGGGGATTCATAATTCACCCCTCCACTTT.

This chain links TRBV10-3 with TRBJ2-7; D gene ambiguous. V was pared by 4 bases and J by 5 bases, with 12 bases between. The germline V gene encodes CDR1 ENHRY and CDR2 SYGVKD. The CDR3 spans 13 residues. Here the CDR3 reads CAISGRYTDEQYF. The CDR3 nucleotides are TGTGCCATCAGTGGCCGATATACGGACGAGCAGTACTTC.

The chain uses TRBV9 and TRBJ2-7; tentative D call: TRBD1 (6 bases). Germline V gene sequence: CDR1 SGDLS, CDR2 YYNGEE. The CDR3 extends over 15 amino acids. With 3 bases removed from V and 4 bases from J, the gap between germline ends came to 17 bases. As DNA, the CDR3 is TGTGCCAGCAGCGGAGGGGATGGGGGCTTTTACGAGCAGTACTTC. It yields the protein CASSGGDGGFYEQYF. The whole variable domain, remainder taken from reference TRBV9 and TRBJ2-7, is DSGVTQTPKHLITATGQRVTLRCSPRSGDLSVYWYQQSLDQGLQFLIQYYNGEERAKGNILERFSAQQFPDLHSELNLSSLELGDSALYFCASSGGDGGFYEQYFGPGTRLTVT.

The chain recombines TRBV4-1 with TRBJ1-3; tentative D call: TRBD1 (5 bases). Germline assignment: CDR1 MGHRA and CDR2 YSYEKL. V was cut by 0 bases and J by 4 bases, with 10 bases left in between. The CDR3 extends over 15 amino acids. In nucleotides, the CDR3 is TGCGCCAGCAGCCAAGAGTACAGGCTGGGAAACACCATATATTTT. Translating it yields CASSQEYRLGNTIYF.

The chain recombines TRBV7-6 with TRBJ1-1, with 9 nucleotides matching TRBD1. The ends lost 5 bases at V and 5 bases at J; junction bases unmatched: 9. The CDR3 has 15 residues. Germline V gene data show CDR1 as SGHVS and CDR2 as FNYEAQ. The DNA of the CDR3 is TGTGCCAGCAGCACCACCGGGACAGGGAATACTGAAGCTTTCTTT. Amino acid sequence: CASSTTGTGNTEAFF.

The V gene is TRBV4-2, the J gene TRBJ2-3; D is perhaps TRBD2 (5 bases). The ends were cut back, 0 bases at V and 3 bases at J, with 7 bases in the middle. The CDR3 is made up of 14 amino acids. Germline V gives CDR1 LGHNA, CDR2 YNFKEQ. CDR3 in amino acids: CASSQERGTDTQYF. The CDR3 DNA sequence: TGTGCCAGCAGCCAAGAACGGGGAACAGATACGCAGTATTTT.

In the case of this clone: Different DNA sequences within this sample yield the same CDR3. The chain carries TRBV5-6 and TRBJ2-5, with D perhaps TRBD2 (6 bases). Trimming removed 4 bases from V and 5 bases from J, with 18 bases in between. The germline V gene has CDR1 SGHDT and CDR2 YYEEEE. This CDR3 has 15 residues. CDR3 residues: CASSHTGLLYETQYF. For the CDR3, the DNA is TGTGCCAGCAGCCATACGGGACTTCTTTACGAGACCCAGTACTTC.

This chain links TRBV9 with TRBJ2-2; D perhaps matches TRBD1 (6 bases). V dropped 0 bases and J dropped 7 bases, with 13 bases sitting between them. The germline V gene has CDR1 SGDLS and CDR2 YYNGEE. This CDR3 is 15 amino acids long. DNA of the CDR3: TGTGCCAGCAGCGTAGCCCAGGGGAAGGACGGGGAGCTGTTTTTT. This translates into CASSVAQGKDGELFF. Full variable domain (rest looked up from reference TRBV9 and TRBJ2-2): DSGVTQTPKHLITATGQRVTLRCSPRSGDLSVYWYQQSLDQGLQFLIQYYNGEERAKGNILERFSAQQFPDLHSELNLSSLELGDSALYFCASSVAQGKDGELFFGEGSRLTVL.

This chain connects TRBV5-5 to TRBJ2-1; maybe TRBD2 (7 bases). The CDR3 is 16 amino acids. Between the trimmed V and J ends, which lost 2 bases and 3 bases, there was a span of 15 bases. Per germline, CDR1 SGHKS and CDR2 YYEKEE (reference sequence). CDR3 residues: CASSLGGGGIYNEQFF. CDR3 bases: TGTGCCAGCAGCTTAGGCGGGGGCGGGATCTACAATGAGCAGTTCTTC.

The chain couples TRBV10-3 to TRBJ2-7; the D is unclear. CDR3 length: 14 amino acids. Germline-derived CDR1 and CDR2 are ENHRY and SYGVKD. The V end was cut by 2 bases, the J end by 9 bases, with 17 bases between. CDR3 region: CAISETVLVLGQYF. CDR3 coding DNA: TGTGCCATCAGTGAGACGGTACTCGTACTCGGGCAGTACTTC.

This sequence joins TRBV4-1 and TRBJ2-1; TRBD1 matches 8 bases. The ends lost 4 bases at V and 5 bases at J; junction bases unmatched: 10. Germline V gene data show CDR1 as MGHRA and CDR2 as YSYEKL. The CDR3 extends over 16 amino acids. Written as DNA, the CDR3 is TGCGCCAGCAGCCGTAACAGGGGGTTGAGAGACAATGAGCAGTTCTTC. Residues: CASSRNRGLRDNEQFF.

The chain combines TRBV3-1 (or the pseudogene TRBV3-2) with TRBJ2-1; no definite D call. Germline V gives CDR1 LGHDT, CDR2 YNNKEL (reference sequence). Deletions cut 1 base from V and 5 bases from J, with 12 bases between. CDR3 length equals 15 residues. CDR3 sequence (DNA): TGTGCCAGCAGCCAAGGTACGAGGTATGACAATGAGCAGTTCTTC. Its translation: CASSQGTRYDNEQFF.

V usage is TRBV21-1 and J usage is TRBJ2-7; the D call in the table, TRBD1, was not verified against the DNA. TRBV21-1 is a listed pseudogene. The length of the CDR3 is 12 residues. In nucleotides, the CDR3 is TGTGCTACCTGGCAGGTCTTCTACGAGCAGTACTTC. It encodes CATWQVFYEQYF.

J is TRBJ1-1 and V is TRBV11-2; D gene unclear. Germline CDR1 reads SGHAT; CDR2 reads FQNNGV. V lost 5 bases and J lost 1, with 14 bases in between. The CDR3 runs 15 residues. The CDR3, as DNA: TGTGCCAGCAGCCTAAGTAGACATGGGAACACTGAAGCTTTCTTT. This codes for CASSLSRHGNTEAFF. The variable domain in full, completed from reference TRBV11-2 and TRBJ1-1, reads EAGVAQSPRYKIIEKRQSVAFWCNPISGHATLYWYQQILGQGPKLLIQFQNNGVVDDSQLPKDRFSAERLKGVDSTLKIQPAKLEDSAVYLCASSLSRHGNTEAFFGQGTRLTVV.